These T cell receptor beta chains were read from a single sample in a study of blood T cell repertoires in COVID-19. Measured with immunoSEQ multiplex PCR; TCRdb has only the in-frame clones, and not every one. The sample lists tens of thousands of clones, over 75% occurring once. The specimen sequenced was peripheral blood. All receptors derive from a woman aged 60-75 years with acute or convalescent COVID-19. CDR3s include the opening cysteine and the closing phenylalanine or tryptophan.

CDR3aa	v_gene
CASSSGTGGTIQYF	TRBV7-3
CASSTQRAGRSYNEQFF	TRBV19
CASSLVVTSGVDNEQFF	TRBV27
CATSSGTVNEQFF	TRBV15
CASSLERITEAFF	TRBV7-2
CASSTKPSQGAGEQYF	TRBV19
CASSKWDSNYGYTF	TRBV6-5
CASSVRQGQDPSTDTQYF	TRBV9
CATSRRQAGLSDTQYF	TRBV15
CASSFTGTGYGYTF	TRBV5-4
CASSRTGNPYGYTF	TRBV6-5
CASSYTYEQYF	TRBV6-6
CASSLMVPAGERNGYTF	TRBV28
CASIPAGIYNEQFF	TRBV6-5
CASSDRDRGYGYTF	TRBV6-1
CASSAHTGETQYF	TRBV9
CASSIGQGWGKLFF	TRBV13
CASSAARGTNSPLHF	TRBV9
CAPLVRRPNTEAFF	TRBV30
CASSFPQGNTEAFF	TRBV7-8
CASRDRPRSPYNEQFF	TRBV27
CASSQDGEGGEDQPQHF	TRBV4-1
CAWTLASETQYF	TRBV30
CASSKEETAEAFF	TRBV2
CASSIDPDKALYYGYTF	TRBV19
CASSYEATGVLGYTF	TRBV6-5
CASRPRTGVDNSPLHF	TRBV19
CASSSAPGRDTEAFF	TRBV7-2
CASSPKGGAYNEQFF	TRBV7-9
CASSSLARGNNQPQHF	TRBV19
CASSVNQGAADTQYF	TRBV2
CASSFWASGGASSYNEQFF	TRBV5-8
CASRPAGASYNEQFF	TRBV28
CASSDLRGANTEAFF	TRBV5-1
CASSANQGAGNTIYF	TRBV5-4
CASSPGLAGALTDTQYF	TRBV7-9
CASSQDFQSGGEAFF	TRBV3-1/TRBV3-2
CASSPADRGSGQPQHF	TRBV18
CASSPSGGPNEKLFF	TRBV6-5
CASSAGGSNQPQHF	TRBV5-4
CASSLRSLANVLTF	TRBV14
CASSLARTGMAEAFF	TRBV5-5
CASSQDRLGPYNEQFF	TRBV3-1/TRBV3-2
CASSSTGDSPLHF	TRBV5-1
CAWIGGGGTGELFF	TRBV30
CASRQGTTGNTIYF	TRBV6-5